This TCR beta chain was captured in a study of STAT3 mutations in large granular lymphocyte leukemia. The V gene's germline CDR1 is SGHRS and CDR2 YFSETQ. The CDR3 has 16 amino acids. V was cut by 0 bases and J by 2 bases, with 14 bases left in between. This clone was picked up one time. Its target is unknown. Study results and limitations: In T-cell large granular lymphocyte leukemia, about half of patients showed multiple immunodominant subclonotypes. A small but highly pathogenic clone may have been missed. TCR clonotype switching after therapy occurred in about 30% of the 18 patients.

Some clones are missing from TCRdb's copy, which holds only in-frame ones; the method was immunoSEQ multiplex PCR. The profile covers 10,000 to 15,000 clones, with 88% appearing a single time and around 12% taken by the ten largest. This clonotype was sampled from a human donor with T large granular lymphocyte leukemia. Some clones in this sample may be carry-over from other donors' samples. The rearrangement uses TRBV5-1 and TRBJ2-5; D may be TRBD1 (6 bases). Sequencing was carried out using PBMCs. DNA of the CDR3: TGCGCCAGCAGCTTGGGGACAGCGGTGGGTCAAGAGACCCAGTACTTC. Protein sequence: CASSLGTAVGQETQYF.